A single sample is the source of the 10 T cell receptor beta chains below, sequenced in a study of T cells after yellow fever vaccination. TCRdb re-called the 5' RACE reads through MiXCR, storing one row per CDR3 protein. The sample consists of about 300,000 distinct CDR3 sequences, approximately 10% of them appearing once. Sequenced material: CD4+ T cells sorted from PBMCs, taken 5 days after the yellow fever booster vaccination. These receptors were obtained from a man aged 18-30 years who received the YFV17D yellow fever vaccine.

This sequence joins TRBV7-9 and TRBJ1-2; D gene unclear. The CDR3 contains 16 residues. The germline V gene has CDR1 SEHNR and CDR2 FQNEAQ (reference sequence). Trimming removed 8 bases from V and 0 bases from J, with 19 bases in between. This chain's CDR3 is CASGTDFSLANYGYTF. The CDR3 coding sequence is TGTGCCAGCGGAACAGATTTCTCTTTAGCTAACTATGGCTACACCTTC.

The rearrangement links TRBV12-3 or TRBV12-4 to TRBJ1-1; maybe TRBD1 (5 bases). The V gene lost 4 bases and the J gene lost 3 bases, with 15 bases spanning the gap. The CDR3 loop spans 15 amino acids. CDR3 loop: CASSSQNGGYTEAFF. DNA for the CDR3: TGTGCCAGCAGTTCCCAAAACGGGGGGTACACTGAAGCTTTCTTT.

This clonotype was detected only a few times. The chain combines TRBV4-3 with TRBJ1-2; a weak D match, TRBD1 (6 bases). The CDR3 totals 15 residues. Trimming pared 2 bases from V and 6 bases from J, leaving 16 bases between. Germline CDR1 reads LGHNA; CDR2 reads YSLEER. The CDR3 nucleotides are TGCGCCAGCAGCCAATCGGTCAGGGGAATAGATGGCTACACCTTC. Translated, it gives CASSQSVRGIDGYTF.

This clonotype was observed a few times. The J gene is TRBJ2-3, the V gene TRBV29-1; D not certain. Germline V CDR1 and CDR2: SQVTM, ANQGSEA. Trimming took 4 bases from V and 6 from J, leaving 11 bases between them. The CDR3 runs to 12 residues. CDR3 loop: CSVVLVGDTQYF. The CDR3 DNA follows: TGCAGCGTTGTACTTGTAGGGGATACGCAGTATTTT.

CDR3 loop: CASRNPLGGELFF. The CDR3, as DNA: TGTGCCAGCAGAAACCCGTTGGGCGGGGAGCTGTTTTTT. The chain is built from TRBV25-1 and TRBJ2-2; D ambiguous. Germline V gene sequence: CDR1 MGHDK, CDR2 SYGVNS. The V and J ends lost 6 bases and 7 bases respectively, with 12 bases between them. The CDR3 extends over 13 amino acids.

CDR3 residues: CASSQDLQTGPSTDTQYF. In nucleotides, the CDR3 is TGCGCCAGCAGCCAAGATTTACAGACAGGGCCAAGCACAGATACGCAGTATTTT. V is TRBV4-3 and J is TRBJ2-3; TRBD1 matches at 7 bases. This CDR3 spans 18 amino acids. Trimming at V came to 0 bases and at J to 0 bases, leaving 9 bases not matched to a gene. Per the germline V gene, CDR1 is LGHNA and CDR2 is YSLEER.

Of note for this clonotype: One end of the junction varies from germline; a read error may be responsible. The V call is TRBV2, the J call TRBJ2-3, with 9 bases that match TRBD2. The CDR3 runs 12 residues. Germline V gene data show CDR1 as SNHLY and CDR2 as FYNNEI. The CDR3 reads CASSVTRGGGHF. CDR3 sequence (DNA): TGTGCCAGCAGTGTAACCCGCGGGGGGGGGCATTTT. Full variable domain (outside the CDR3, taken from reference TRBV2 and TRBJ2-3): EPEVTQTPSHQVTQMGQEVILRCVPISNHLYFYWYRQILGQKVEFLVSFYNNEISEKSEIFDDQFSVERPDGSNFTLKIRSTKLEDSAMYFCASSVTRGGGHFGPGTRLTVL.

The chain combines TRBV6-6 with TRBJ2-3, with D possibly being TRBD2 (5 bases). CDR1 MNHNY and CDR2 SVGAGI come from the germline V gene (reference sequence). The germline V and J ends were trimmed by 6 bases and 1 base, with 11 bases remaining between them. The CDR3 totals 14 residues. The CDR3 loop reads CASRLDPGTDTQYF. The CDR3 DNA is TGTGCCAGCAGACTAGATCCTGGCACAGATACGCAGTATTTT.

The chain joins TRBV7-2 to TRBJ2-7; TRBD1 aligns across 8 bases. Germline V gene lookup returns CDR1 SGHTA and CDR2 FQGNSA. J gave up 3 bases and V 4 bases, and 8 bases lay outside the gene matches. The CDR3 consists of 15 residues. For the CDR3, the DNA is TGTGCCAGCAGCTCCAGAGTAGGGACAGGCTACGAGCAGTACTTC. Encoded protein: CASSSRVGTGYEQYF.

The J gene is TRBJ2-7, the V gene TRBV12-3 or TRBV12-4; 7 nucleotides line up with TRBD2. The CDR3 is made up of 13 amino acids. V dropped 6 bases and J dropped 3; count of bases not matched to a gene: 5. The CDR3 DNA is TGTGCCAGCAGATCCGGGAGGTACTACGAGCAGTACTTC. Translation: CASRSGRYYEQYF.